This T cell receptor beta chain appears in the sequencing data of a study of blood T cell repertoires in COVID-19. Across the whole study: Spain, Italy and the United States supplied samples that represented acute and convalescent COVID-19.

Germline CDR1 and CDR2: SGHVS and FQNEAQ. This CDR3 has 15 amino acids. The J segment lost 5 bases and the V segment lost 5 bases, leaving 6 bases of the junction unmatched. The data were produced by immunoSEQ multiplex PCR, yet TCRdb's version contains in-frame clones alone and is incomplete. The sample holds under 200,000 clones, about 85% seen once. The sample holds one count of this clone. The sequenced material came from peripheral blood. The chain carries TRBV7-8 and TRBJ1-4, with TRBD1 identical over 9 bases. The TCR originated in a woman of 80 years or more with acute or convalescent COVID-19. The CDR3 DNA follows: TGTGCCAGCAGCGATAACAGGGGGCACAATGAAAAACTGTTTTTT. This encodes CASSDNRGHNEKLFF.